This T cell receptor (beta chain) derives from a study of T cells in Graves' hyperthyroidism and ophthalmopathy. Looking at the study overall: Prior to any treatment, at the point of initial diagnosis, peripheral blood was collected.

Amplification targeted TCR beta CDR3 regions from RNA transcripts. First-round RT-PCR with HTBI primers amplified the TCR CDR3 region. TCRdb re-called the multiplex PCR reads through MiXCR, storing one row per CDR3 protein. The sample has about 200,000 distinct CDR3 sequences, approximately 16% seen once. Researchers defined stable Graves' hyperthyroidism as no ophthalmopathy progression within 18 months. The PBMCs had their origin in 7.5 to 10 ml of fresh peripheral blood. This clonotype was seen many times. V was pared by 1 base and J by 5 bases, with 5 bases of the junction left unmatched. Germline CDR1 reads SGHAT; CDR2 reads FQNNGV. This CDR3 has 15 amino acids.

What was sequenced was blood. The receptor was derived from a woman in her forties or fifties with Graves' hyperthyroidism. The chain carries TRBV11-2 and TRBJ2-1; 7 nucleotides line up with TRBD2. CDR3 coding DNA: TGTGCCAGCAGCTTAGGCGCGGGAGCCCACAATGAGCAGTTCTTC. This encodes CASSLGAGAHNEQFF.